The 7 T cell receptor beta chains reported below all come from one sample, sequenced in a study of blood T cell repertoires in COVID-19 (dated by TCRdb to about 2020). Libraries were prepared through the immunoSEQ multiplex PCR assay. Sourced from immuneACCESS, this table was stored by TCRdb with only in-frame sequences that have V and J called. A share of the clones is absent; for the studies checked, an unresolved V gene accounts for under half, and the remainder has no known explanation. The sample table records 150,000 to 170,000 clones; approximately 83% of these occur just once. The biggest ten clones account for over 25% of the sample. The specimen sequenced was peripheral blood. The receptors shown here come from a woman aged 55-69 years with acute or convalescent COVID-19.

DNA for the CDR3: TGCGCCAGCAGCCCGGGACTAGCGGAAAGGAGCTCCTACGAGCAGTACTTC. It codes for CASSPGLAERSSYEQYF. The chain is built from TRBV5-1 and TRBJ2-7, with 11 bases lining up with TRBD2. Trimming took 4 bases from V and 0 from J; bases not matched to a gene: 9. Germline-derived CDR1 and CDR2 are SGHRS and YFSETQ. The CDR3 loop spans 17 amino acids.

The chain couples TRBV28 to TRBJ1-1; 7 bases fit TRBD1. The germline V gene has CDR1 MDHEN and CDR2 SYDVKM. With 7 bases clipped from V and 9 bases from J, the junction kept 5 bases outside the gene matches. The CDR3 loop spans 11 amino acids. The DNA for the CDR3 is TGTGCCAGCATTCAGGGGGTTAAAGCTTTCTTT. This encodes CASIQGVKAFF.

This clone was seen more than once but under ten times. The chain has TRBV5-4 and TRBJ2-7, with 10 bases that match TRBD1. Germline V lookup: CDR1 SGHNT, CDR2 YYREEE (reference sequence). V was pared by 4 bases and J by 7 bases, with 11 bases of the junction left unmatched. CDR3 length: 15 amino acids. The CDR3 bases are TGTGCCAGCAGCCCGGGTGGGACAGGGGCGCGGGAGCAGTACGTC. Translating gives CASSPGGTGAREQYV.

The gene calls are TRBV2 and TRBJ1-4; TRBD1 matches 8 bases. Unmatched junction bases numbered 4, after V lost 5 bases and J lost 8 bases. Germline V CDR1 and CDR2: SNHLY, FYNNEI. The length of the CDR3 is 13 residues. CDR3 sequence (DNA): TGTGCCAGCAGTCGGACAGGGCCGGAAAAACTGTTTTTT. This sequence encodes CASSRTGPEKLFF.

This clone was observed once. The chain carries TRBV24-1 and TRBJ1-2, with 7 bases fitting TRBD1. After removal of 3 bases from V and 7 bases from J, the junction contained 4 bases not matched to a gene. Germline loops: CDR1 KGHDR, CDR2 SFDVKD. This CDR3 region has 13 residues. The CDR3 loop reads CATSDDRDGGYTF. CDR3 coding DNA: TGTGCCACCAGTGATGACAGGGATGGTGGCTACACCTTC.

CDR3 sequence reads: CASSHLAGQGWSKNIQYF. CDR3 sequence (DNA): TGTGCCAGCAGCCATCTAGCCGGACAGGGTTGGTCCAAAAACATTCAGTACTTC. The rearrangement links TRBV3-1 (or the pseudogene TRBV3-2) to TRBJ2-4; TRBD1 agrees at 8 bases. Germline V lookup: CDR1 LGHDT, CDR2 YNNKEL (reference sequence). V was clipped by 3 bases and J by 2 bases; unmatched bases: 12. There are 18 residues in the CDR3.

This sequence joins TRBV28 and TRBJ1-2, with D perhaps TRBD1 (6 bases). This CDR3 region has 15 residues. Germline CDR1 reads MDHEN; CDR2 reads SYDVKM. The V gene lost 5 bases and the J gene lost 1 base, with 14 bases spanning the gap. CDR3 region: CASSIQGRHNYGYTF. The CDR3, as DNA: TGTGCCAGCAGTATCCAGGGGCGACATAACTATGGCTACACCTTC.